Below, 4 T cell receptor beta chains from the same sample are listed, as sequenced in a study of siplizumab effects on memory and regulatory T cells. Some clones are missing from TCRdb's copy, which holds only in-frame ones; the method was immunoSEQ multiplex PCR. The table lists some 100,000 clones, around 94% of them singletons. Sequencing input: Tregs sorted from blood. These receptors were obtained from a human donor in good health.

The CDR3: CASSAGLAGAEQFF. In nucleotides, the CDR3 is TGTGCCAGCAGCGCGGGACTAGCGGGGGCAGAGCAGTTCTTC. This chain joins TRBV11-3 and TRBJ2-1, with 14 bases that match TRBD2. The CDR3 runs to 14 residues. The V and J ends lost 5 bases and 10 bases, in that order; junction bases with no gene match: 4. Germline CDR1 and CDR2: SGHNT and YENEEA. Variable domain in full (rest from reference TRBV11-3 and TRBJ2-1): EAGVVQSPRYKIIEKKQPVAFWCNPISGHNTLYWYLQNLGQGPELLIRYENEEAVDDSQLPKDRFSAERLKGVDSTLKIQPAELGDSAVYLCASSAGLAGAEQFFGPGTRLTVL.

The V call is TRBV5-1, the J call TRBJ2-7; D gene ambiguous. CDR3 length: 15 residues. Trimming stripped 0 bases from V and 4 bases from J, with 14 bases between. Germline V gene data show CDR1 as SGHRS and CDR2 as YFSETQ. The CDR3 sequence: CASSLAVGAAYEQYF. CDR3 DNA: TGCGCCAGCAGCTTGGCCGTAGGTGCGGCTTACGAGCAGTACTTC. Looking up the rest from reference TRBV5-1 and TRBJ2-7 gives the full variable domain: KAGVTQTPRYLIKTRGQQVTLSCSPISGHRSVSWYQQTPGQGLQFLFEYFSETQRNKGNFPGRFSGRQFSNSRSEMNVSTLELGDSALYLCASSLAVGAAYEQYFGPGTRLTVT.

The chain's CDR3 is CASSLSGGGPIGETQYF. The DNA for the CDR3 is TGTGCCAGCAGCTTGTCGGGCGGGGGCCCGATAGGGGAGACCCAGTACTTC. This chain connects TRBV5-4 to TRBJ2-5; D is perhaps TRBD2 (7 bases). The germline CDR1 and CDR2 sequences are SGHNT and YYREEE (reference sequence). The CDR3 consists of 17 residues. Trimming took off 1 base at V and 5 bases at J, with 21 bases between the two ends.

The V gene is TRBV28, the J gene TRBJ2-2, with 8 bases that match TRBD1. The V and J ends lost 1 base and 4 bases, in that order; junction bases with no gene match: 5. The CDR3 totals 16 residues. Germline CDR1 is MDHEN and CDR2 is SYDVKM. The CDR3 here is CASSLSPTGGTGELFF. The CDR3 DNA reads TGTGCCAGCAGTTTATCCCCCACAGGGGGCACCGGGGAGCTGTTTTTT.